This is a list of T cell receptor beta chains from one sample in a study of T cell changes during pregnancy in multiple sclerosis. Only in-frame clones appear in the TCRdb table, and some are missing; sequencing was by immunoSEQ multiplex PCR. The sample shows about 26,000 clones, 80% to 90% of them seen only once. Material: CD8+ T cells from peripheral blood mononuclear cells, obtained in the second trimester of pregnancy. The receptors here all came from a female donor with multiple sclerosis, enrolled in a pregnancy study. Each CDR3 is given without its conserved first and last residue. Clone sizes are given selectively: once, few, many, or a class where the clone is expanded.

- | TRBJ2-7 | TRBV28 | ASSPHAGIRYEQY
- | TRBJ1-4 | TRBV13 | ASSLRGINEKLF
- | TRBJ1-1 | TRBV7-9 | ASSSPDIHTEAF
- | TRBJ2-1 | TRBV19 | ASSTTSGRLHNEQF
once | TRBJ2-7 | TRBV7-2 | ASSLEASGSYEQY
- | TRBJ2-1 | TRBV7-2 | ASSQTRLAGGYEQF
- | TRBJ2-7 | TRBV4-3 | ASSRFRDAGREQY
once | TRBJ2-6 | TRBV5-1 | ASSFLRQGATGANVLT
- | - | TRBV5-1 | ASSLRTSGSYEQY
- | TRBJ1-1 | TRBV19 | ASSFRGGNTEAF
- | TRBJ2-1 | TRBV6-1 | ASAYRDSYNEQF
- | TRBJ2-1 | TRBV6-1 | ASSETQRNSYNEQF
- | TRBJ2-3 | TRBV27 | ASSPRGDTQY
- | TRBJ2-2 | TRBV6-6 | ASSYLDTKNTGELF
- | TRBJ2-1 | TRBV15 | ATSRDRLAGADYEQF
once | TRBJ2-1 | TRBV5-1 | ASSLPRGSLNEQF
few | TRBJ1-2 | TRBV7-6 | ASSPTGVNGYT
few | TRBJ1-1 | TRBV13 | ASSPHTVPEAF
- | TRBJ2-7 | TRBV27 | ASSLSLAGAAGEQY
- | TRBJ2-5 | TRBV19 | ASSMDSGYQETQY
- | TRBJ2-1 | TRBV6-1 | ASSGLAGGSFNEQF
- | TRBJ2-1 | TRBV28 | ASSLGPNEQF
- | TRBJ2-3 | TRBV10-3 | AISESSSGQSTDTQY
once | TRBJ2-1 | TRBV19 | ASSWAIEQF
- | TRBJ1-1 | TRBV6-5 | ASSAGVWDTEAF
- | TRBJ2-5 | TRBV28 | ASSPGLASETQY
- | TRBJ2-6 | TRBV25-1 | ASSVTSLSSGANVLT
- | TRBJ2-1 | TRBV25-1 | ASSEFGTGDWNEQF